One sample yielded the 29 T cell receptor beta chains listed below, sequenced in a study of blood T cell repertoires in COVID-19. Sequencing was performed with immunoSEQ multiplex PCR; in TCRdb, only in-frame clones are kept and a portion is missing. This table has around 60,000 clones, just over 85% appearing once. Sequenced: peripheral blood. These receptors originate from an elderly woman with acute or convalescent COVID-19.

This clone has just one count. J is TRBJ2-1 and V is TRBV28, with 12 bases that match TRBD1. Trimming cost V 5 bases and J 7 bases; bases outside gene matches: 9. Germline V gives CDR1 MDHEN, CDR2 SYDVKM. The CDR3 covers 16 residues. CDR3 nucleotide sequence: TGTGCCAGCAGTCCCCCGGGACAGGGGGCGCTTAATGAGCAGTTCTTC. Protein sequence: CASSPPGQGALNEQFF.

This clone was observed once. This chain links TRBV6-1 with TRBJ2-7; D call uncertain. Between the trimmed V and J ends, which lost 0 bases and 3 bases, there was a span of 12 bases. The CDR3 contains 15 residues. Germline-derived CDR1 and CDR2 are MNHNS and SASEGT. The CDR3 nucleotides are TGTGCCAGCAGTGAAGCAGTGCTGGGCCTCTACGAGCAGTACTTC. This codes for CASSEAVLGLYEQYF.

The chain carries TRBV7-2 and TRBJ2-2; 11 nucleotides agree with TRBD2. Germline CDR1 SGHTA, CDR2 FQGNSA. The CDR3 length is 19 residues. V was clipped by 2 bases and J by 4 bases; unmatched bases: 12. CDR3 sequence reads: CASSLSLAGGYPLTGELFF. The CDR3 DNA follows: TGTGCCAGCAGCTTAAGCCTAGCGGGGGGATACCCGCTCACCGGGGAGCTGTTTTTT.

CDR3 sequence reads: CAWIRGTVNLGGYGYTF. CDR3 bases: TGTGCCTGGATACGTGGGACAGTAAACTTAGGAGGCTATGGCTACACCTTC. The rearrangement uses TRBV30 and TRBJ1-2, with 7 bases fitting TRBD1. The germline gives CDR1 GTSNPN, CDR2 SVGIG (reference sequence). After removal of 4 bases from V and 4 bases from J, the junction contained 18 bases not matched to a gene. The CDR3 is 17 amino acids.

The genes are TRBV27 and TRBJ2-2; 9 positions agree with TRBD2. With V trimmed by 1 base and J by 7 bases, 7 bases remained unmatched. The CDR3 is 16 residues long. The germline V gene has CDR1 MNHEY and CDR2 SMNVEV (reference sequence). The CDR3 reads CASSLLGGRAFGELFF. The CDR3 nucleotides are TGTGCCAGCAGTTTATTAGGCGGGAGGGCTTTCGGGGAGCTGTTTTTT.

The chain links TRBV28 to TRBJ1-4; 10 bases are shared with TRBD1. CDR3 size: 14 residues. The trim removed 3 bases at V and 6 bases at J, leaving 1 base unmatched. From germline, CDR1 is MDHEN and CDR2 SYDVKM. The CDR3 bases are TGTGCCAGCAGTTTGACAGGGGGCTATGAAAAACTGTTTTTT. Translation gives CASSLTGGYEKLFF.

The CDR3 sequence: CASSIKGGSGNTIYF. CDR3 DNA: TGTGCCAGCAGCATCAAAGGGGGCAGTGGAAACACCATATATTTT. V usage is TRBV5-4 and J usage is TRBJ1-3; 7 bases fit TRBD1. The CDR3 is 15 residues long. Losses at the gene ends were 4 bases for V and 3 bases for J; bases not matched to a gene: 7. Germline V gives CDR1 SGHNT, CDR2 YYREEE (reference sequence).

The CDR3 DNA reads TGCGCCAGCAGCGGGGGAGGGGTGGATACAGTTAACTATGGCTACACCTTC. Translation: CASSGGGVDTVNYGYTF. The chain couples TRBV5-1 to TRBJ1-2; possibly TRBD1 for D (5 bases). Germline V gene sequence: CDR1 SGHRS, CDR2 YFSETQ. The CDR3 runs to 17 residues. V lost 4 bases, J lost 1 base, and 20 bases lay in between. The whole variable domain, remainder taken from reference TRBV5-1 and TRBJ1-2, is KAGVTQTPRYLIKTRGQQVTLSCSPISGHRSVSWYQQTPGQGLQFLFEYFSETQRNKGNFPGRFSGRQFSNSRSEMNVSTLELGDSALYLCASSGGGVDTVNYGYTFGSGTRLTVV.

This clone was detected a few times. The chain employs TRBV7-8 and TRBJ1-2; 8 bases are shared with TRBD1. CDR3 length: 13 residues. The germline V gene encodes CDR1 SGHVS and CDR2 FQNEAQ. Trimming at V came to 5 bases and at J to 8 bases, leaving 7 bases not matched to a gene. CDR3: CASSTDRASGYTF. DNA for the CDR3: TGTGCCAGCAGCACGGACAGGGCGAGCGGCTACACCTTC.

The chain employs TRBV20-1 and TRBJ2-1; D possibly corresponds to TRBD2 (5 bases). The germline CDR1 and CDR2 sequences are DFQATT and SNEGSKA (reference sequence). V dropped 3 bases and J dropped 6 bases, with 15 bases sitting between them. The CDR3 spans 14 residues. DNA of the CDR3: TGCAGTGCTAGTCGCGGACTGCCCCGCAATGAGCAGTTCTTC. This codes for CSASRGLPRNEQFF.

This chain connects TRBV30 to TRBJ1-5, with a possible D match to TRBD1 (5 bases). CDR3 length: 13 residues. Trimming took 3 bases from V and 4 from J, leaving 10 bases between them. CDR1 is GTSNPN, CDR2 SVGIG, per germline (reference sequence). The chain's CDR3 is CAWRDSGNQPQHF. As DNA, the CDR3 is TGTGCCTGGAGAGACAGTGGGAATCAGCCCCAGCATTTT.

The rearrangement links TRBV30 to TRBJ1-3; D unresolved. The germline V gene encodes CDR1 GTSNPN and CDR2 SVGIG (reference sequence). The CDR3 has 13 amino acids. The ends were cut back, 4 bases at V and 0 bases at J, with 7 bases in the middle. The CDR3 nucleotides read TGTGCCTGGACCGACAACTCTGGAAACACCATATATTTT. Translating gives CAWTDNSGNTIYF.

This clone is termed medium-sized. V usage is TRBV19 and J usage is TRBJ1-1; 9 bases line up with TRBD1. The CDR3 runs to 15 residues. The V gene's germline CDR1 is LNHDA and CDR2 SQIVND (reference sequence). The junction had 8 bases not matched to a gene; V was cut back by 4 bases and J by 5 bases. The CDR3 DNA reads TGTGCCAGTAGTACGGACAGGGGAATTCGGACTGAAGCTTTCTTT. Protein sequence: CASSTDRGIRTEAFF.

V and J are TRBV6-5 and TRBJ1-1; 9 bases agree with TRBD1. Germline lookup yields CDR1 MNHEY and CDR2 SVGAGI. The CDR3 length is 14 residues. The ends lost 6 bases at V and 3 bases at J; junction bases unmatched: 5. CDR3 region: CASRTGGQHTEAFF. The CDR3 DNA is TGTGCCAGCAGGACAGGGGGACAGCACACTGAAGCTTTCTTT.

The rearrangement uses TRBV24-1 and TRBJ2-1, with a possible D match to TRBD2 (5 bases). The V end lost 3 bases, the J end lost 5 bases, and 25 bases lay between the germline ends. Germline loops: CDR1 KGHDR, CDR2 SFDVKD. The CDR3 contains 19 residues. DNA of the CDR3: TGTGCCACCAGTGATCTGAAGACTACACGCTCTCTCGGTCACAATGAGCAGTTCTTC. As protein: CATSDLKTTRSLGHNEQFF.

This clone came up once. The J gene is TRBJ2-3, the V gene TRBV29-1; D may be TRBD2 (7 bases). Between the trimmed V and J ends, which lost 3 bases and 7 bases, there was a span of 17 bases. This CDR3 contains 14 residues. Germline V gene lookup returns CDR1 SQVTM and CDR2 ANQGSEA. CDR3 nucleotide sequence: TGCAGCGTTGAGGGGGGGGCAGGTCAGAATACGCAGTATTTT. Encoded protein: CSVEGGAGQNTQYF.

This chain uses TRBV29-1 with TRBJ2-7, with a tentative D call TRBD2 (6 bases). Per germline, CDR1 SQVTM and CDR2 ANQGSEA. Trimming cost V 0 bases and J 6 bases, with 18 bases left between them. This CDR3 is built from 15 residues. CDR3 DNA sequence: TGCAGCGTTGAAGAAGGGGCAGGAGGGTCCGGCGAGCAGTACTTC. The encoded protein is CSVEEGAGGSGEQYF.

This chain uses TRBV2 with TRBJ1-6; a weak D match, TRBD1 (6 bases). V was cut by 2 bases and J by 8 bases, with 13 bases left in between. This CDR3 contains 15 residues. Germline V lookup: CDR1 SNHLY, CDR2 FYNNEI. CDR3 in DNA: TGTGCCAGCAGTGAACAGGATACAGGGTATTCACCCCTCCACTTT. Its translation: CASSEQDTGYSPLHF.

The chain carries TRBV5-1 and TRBJ2-7; D unclear. The CDR3 totals 13 residues. V gave up 0 bases and J gave up 3 bases, with 7 bases separating them. Germline V gene lookup returns CDR1 SGHRS and CDR2 YFSETQ. The DNA of the CDR3 is TGCGCCAGCAGCTTGGTCCCTAGCTACGAGCAGTACTTC. It specifies CASSLVPSYEQYF.

This clone was counted a single time. DNA for the CDR3: TGTGCCAGCTCACCCGGGACAGGGGGCGTTGGTCAGCCCCAGCATTTT. Its translation: CASSPGTGGVGQPQHF. This chain joins TRBV18 and TRBJ1-5, with 12 nucleotides matching TRBD1. Per the germline V gene, CDR1 is KGHSH and CDR2 is LQKENI. This CDR3 comprises 16 residues. The ends lost 3 bases at V and 6 bases at J; junction bases unmatched: 6.

The gene calls are TRBV5-3 and TRBJ1-5; 11 bases line up with TRBD1. TRBV5-3 is an open reading frame whose function is uncertain. The CDR3 spans 20 residues. With V trimmed by 4 bases and J by 6 bases, 21 bases remained unmatched. The CDR3 reads CARSHRPGQGDPVVLQPQHF. Written as DNA, the CDR3 is TGTGCCAGAAGCCATCGACCGGGACAGGGGGATCCGGTTGTTCTTCAGCCCCAGCATTTT.

This clone is a singleton in its sample. This chain links TRBV19 with TRBJ1-4; D is uncertain. Trimming stripped 5 bases from V and 5 bases from J, with 15 bases between. CDR3 length equals 15 residues. Germline CDR1 and CDR2: LNHDA and SQIVND (reference sequence). The CDR3 DNA reads as TGTGCCAGTAGTGCCAGACTGAATAAGAATGAAAAACTGTTTTTT. It specifies CASSARLNKNEKLFF. Full variable domain (rest looked up from reference TRBV19 and TRBJ1-4): DGGITQSPKYLFRKEGQNVTLSCEQNLNHDAMYWYRQDPGQGLRLIYYSQIVNDFQKGDIAEGYSVSREKKESFPLTVTSAQKNPTAFYLCASSARLNKNEKLFFGSGTQLSVL.

The V and J genes are TRBV27 and TRBJ2-7; D gene ambiguous. In germline, CDR1 is MNHEY, CDR2 SMNVEV (reference sequence). The CDR3 extends over 16 amino acids. Trimming cost V 2 bases and J 1 base, with 15 bases left between them. The CDR3 region is CASSLTLITTSYEQYF. CDR3 bases: TGTGCCAGCAGTTTAACTCTGATCACCACTTCCTACGAGCAGTACTTC.

The chain employs TRBV7-2 and TRBJ2-5; 8 positions agree with TRBD2. Per the germline V gene, CDR1 is SGHTA and CDR2 is FQGNSA. CDR3 size: 18 residues. The junction had 19 bases not matched to a gene; V was cut back by 5 bases and J by 5 bases. The CDR3 DNA reads TGTGCCAGCAGCCCCCCACCTCGGGGGGGGCTTTTAATGGAGACCCAGTACTTC. This gives the protein CASSPPPRGGLLMETQYF. Filled out from reference TRBV7-2 and TRBJ2-5, the complete variable domain reads GAGVSQSPSNKVTEKGKDVELRCDPISGHTALYWYRQSLGQGLEFLIYFQGNSAPDKSGLPSDRFSAERTGGSVSTLTIQRTQQEDSAVYLCASSPPPRGGLLMETQYFGPGTRLLVL.

This chain links TRBV3-1 (or the pseudogene TRBV3-2) with TRBJ2-5; 7 nucleotides line up with TRBD2. J lost 2 bases, V lost 1 base, and 4 bases had no gene match. There are 15 residues in the CDR3. CDR1 LGHDT and CDR2 YNNKEL come from the germline V gene (reference sequence). DNA for the CDR3: TGTGCCAGCAGCCAAGTTGTCGGGGGGCAAGAGACCCAGTACTTC. Amino acid sequence: CASSQVVGGQETQYF.

The V and J genes are TRBV2 and TRBJ1-1, with 7 bases identical to TRBD1. Germline V gene data show CDR1 as SNHLY and CDR2 as FYNNEI. J lost 8 bases, V lost 0 bases, and 12 bases had no gene match. The CDR3 is 16 residues long. In DNA form, the CDR3 reads TGTGCCAGCAGTGAAGCTCAAGGGGGCAGAGTCAACGAAGCTTTCTTT. Translated, it gives CASSEAQGGRVNEAFF.

The chain couples TRBV5-1 to TRBJ1-2, with 8 bases lining up with TRBD1. With V trimmed by 4 bases and J by 4 bases, 12 bases remained unmatched. Germline assignment: CDR1 SGHRS and CDR2 YFSETQ. This CDR3 spans 16 amino acids. The CDR3 region has the DNA TGCGCCAGCAGCCCGCGGGGACAGGTGCTAGTCTATGGCTACACCTTC. It specifies CASSPRGQVLVYGYTF. The full variable domain, rest sourced from reference TRBV5-1 and TRBJ1-2, is KAGVTQTPRYLIKTRGQQVTLSCSPISGHRSVSWYQQTPGQGLQFLFEYFSETQRNKGNFPGRFSGRQFSNSRSEMNVSTLELGDSALYLCASSPRGQVLVYGYTFGSGTRLTVV.

V is TRBV19 and J is TRBJ1-3, with D possibly being TRBD1 (6 bases). V lost 7 bases and J lost 2, with 15 bases in between. CDR3 length equals 15 residues. Germline lookup yields CDR1 LNHDA and CDR2 SQIVND (reference sequence). CDR3 sequence (DNA): TGTGCCAGTACCGCAGGGGCCTTAGCTGGAAACACCATATATTTT. It encodes CASTAGALAGNTIYF.

The chain uses TRBV19 and TRBJ2-7; D is perhaps TRBD2 (5 bases). V was cut by 7 bases and J by 2 bases, with 18 bases left in between. This CDR3 contains 15 residues. Germline CDR1 LNHDA, CDR2 SQIVND (reference sequence). The CDR3 bases are TGTGCCAGTACCACTGGGCCCGCGAGGGCCTACGAGCAGTACTTC. It is translated as CASTTGPARAYEQYF.